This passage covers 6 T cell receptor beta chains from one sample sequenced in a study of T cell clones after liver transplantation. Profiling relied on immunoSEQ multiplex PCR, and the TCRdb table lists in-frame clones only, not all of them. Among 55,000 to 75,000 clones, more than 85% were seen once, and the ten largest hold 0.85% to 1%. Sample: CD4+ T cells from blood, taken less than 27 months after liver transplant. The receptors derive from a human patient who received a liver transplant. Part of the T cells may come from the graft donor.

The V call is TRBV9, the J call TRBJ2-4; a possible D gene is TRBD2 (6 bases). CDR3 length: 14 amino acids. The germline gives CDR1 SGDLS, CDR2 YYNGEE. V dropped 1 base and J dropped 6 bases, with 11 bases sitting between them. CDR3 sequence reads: CASSVSSDSNIQYF. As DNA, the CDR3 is TGTGCCAGCAGCGTATCTAGCGATTCAAACATTCAGTACTTC. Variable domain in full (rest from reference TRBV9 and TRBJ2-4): DSGVTQTPKHLITATGQRVTLRCSPRSGDLSVYWYQQSLDQGLQFLIQYYNGEERAKGNILERFSAQQFPDLHSELNLSSLELGDSALYFCASSVSSDSNIQYFGAGTRLSVL.

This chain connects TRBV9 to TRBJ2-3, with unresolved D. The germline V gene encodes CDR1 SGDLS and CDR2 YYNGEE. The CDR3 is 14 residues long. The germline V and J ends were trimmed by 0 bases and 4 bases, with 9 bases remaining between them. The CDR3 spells CASSVAGISDTQYF. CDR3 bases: TGTGCCAGCAGCGTAGCTGGGATTTCAGATACGCAGTATTTT.

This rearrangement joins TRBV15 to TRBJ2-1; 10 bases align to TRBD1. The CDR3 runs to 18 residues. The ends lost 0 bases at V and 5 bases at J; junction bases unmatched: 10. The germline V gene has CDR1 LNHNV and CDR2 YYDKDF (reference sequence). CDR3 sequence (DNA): TGTGCCACCAGCAGAGATTTCCCCGGACAGGGGGTCCACAATGAGCAGTTCTTC. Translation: CATSRDFPGQGVHNEQFF. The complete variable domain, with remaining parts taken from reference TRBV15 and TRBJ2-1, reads DAMVIQNPRYQVTQFGKPVTLSCSQTLNHNVMYWYQQKSSQAPKLLFHYYDKDFNNEADTPDNFQSRRPNTSFCFLDIRSPGLGDTAMYLCATSRDFPGQGVHNEQFFGPGTRLTVL.

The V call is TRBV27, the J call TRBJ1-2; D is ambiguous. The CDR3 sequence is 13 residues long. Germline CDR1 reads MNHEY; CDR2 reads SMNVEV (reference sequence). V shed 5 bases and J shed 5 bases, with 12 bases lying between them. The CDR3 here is CASSTTRGYGYTF. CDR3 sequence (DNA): TGTGCCAGCAGTACTACCCGCGGGTATGGCTACACCTTC.

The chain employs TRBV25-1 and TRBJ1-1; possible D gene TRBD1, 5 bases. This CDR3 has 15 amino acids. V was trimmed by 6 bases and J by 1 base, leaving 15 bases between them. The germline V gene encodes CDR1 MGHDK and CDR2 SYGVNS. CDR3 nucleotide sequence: TGTGCCAGCAGGATGGACAATCGGGGGAACACTGAAGCTTTCTTT. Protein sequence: CASRMDNRGNTEAFF. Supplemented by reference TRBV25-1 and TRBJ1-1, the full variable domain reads EADIYQTPRYLVIGTGKKITLECSQTMGHDKMYWYQQDPGMELHLIHYSYGVNSTEKGDLSSESTVSRIRTEHFPLTLESARPSHTSQYLCASRMDNRGNTEAFFGQGTRLTVV.

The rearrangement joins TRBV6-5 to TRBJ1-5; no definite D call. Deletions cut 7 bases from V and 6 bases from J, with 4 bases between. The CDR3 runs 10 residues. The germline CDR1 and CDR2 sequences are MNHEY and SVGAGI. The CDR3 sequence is CASTLQPQHF. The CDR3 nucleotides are TGTGCCAGCACCCTTCAGCCCCAGCATTTT.